The source of this T cell receptor (beta chain) is a study of blood T cell repertoires in COVID-19 (dated by TCRdb to 2018 to 2021). With respect to the entire study: Samples covering the acute and convalescent phases of COVID-19 were provided by collaborators in the United States, Italy and Spain. Sample metadata almost always included a de-identified subject ID, COVID-19 status, age in years and sex. HLA class I and class II types, where available, came from metadata supplied by the sample provider rather than from assay-based typing. The repertoires were made available in a free public database intended to serve as a resource for research on the immune response to SARS-CoV-2. The samples were drawn from the first 160 participants of the ongoing ImmuneRACE study and from roughly 1,300 subjects provided by 6 global collaborators. Deeply sampled blood TCRbeta repertoires from subjects exposed to, actively infected with, or recovered from COVID-19 were included in the dataset. The material from the prospective study consisted of cDNA or gDNA derived from T cells, B-cell-depleted T cells, or PBMCs. Overall study results and their limits: Clinical and demographic metadata were provided uncurated, with the amount varying by source and participant.

A remark on this clone: Its antigen has not been determined. No per-base quality is available; no much larger clone lies one base away.

Whole blood was collected in K2EDTA tubes by collaborating institutions according to the institutions' own protocols. For TCRbeta analysis, collaborators shipped samples as frozen whole blood, isolated PBMCs, or DNA extracted from either of those sample types. For CDR1 and CDR2, the germline V gene lists LGHNA and YSLEER. V lost 1 base and J lost 4 bases, and the count of bases not matched to a germline gene is 18. From cysteine to phenylalanine, the CDR3 is 21 amino acids long. The DNA shown is the 63-base CDR3, in frame from base 1. The immunoSEQ Assay, a bias-controlled multiplex PCR, was used to amplify TCRbeta CDR3 regions from genomic DNA. The study's processing was this. The number of nucleated cells in each sample was estimated by amplification of reference gene primers within the assay. Sequence reads were collapsed and filtered to measure the absolute abundance of every unique TCRbeta CDR3 rearrangement. Productive Simpson clonality was computed per sample as the square root of Simpson's diversity index over productive rearrangements. Here the immuneACCESS table is served through TCRdb, limited to in-frame sequences with V and J called. Missing clones are a known gap in these copies; in checked studies unresolved V genes cover under half, and the rest lacks a known reason. The V and J calls and clone size come from that table; D and trimming were worked out from the DNA. Counted in this sample were about 60,000 clones; roughly nine tenths of them appeared once. Clones ranked in the top ten supply around 6.7% of the sample.

The sequenced sample was peripheral blood. The V and J segments used are TRBV4-3 and TRBJ2-5, and TRBD2 matches 13 of the central bases. The TCR originated in a human donor in a cohort sampled during active COVID-19. The encoded CDR3 is CASSQVSGLAGNPTRRETQYF. The base sequence is TGCGCCAGCAGCCAAGTCTCGGGACTAGCGGGGAACCCGACGAGAAGAGAGACCCAGTACTTC.